A single sample is the source of the 15 T cell receptor beta chains below, sequenced in a study of cytomegalovirus exposure and HLA in healthy donors. The study ran its PCR with 60 Vbeta and 13 Jbeta primers. Here immunoSEQ multiplex PCR was the method, and the copy in TCRdb shows in-frame clones only, minus some. Of hundreds of thousands of clones listed, just under 80% are singletons. The sample comprised PBMCs. These receptors all come from a boy aged 5-17 years in good health and CMV-seronegative.

The rearrangement links TRBV6-5 to TRBJ2-1; 8 bases line up with TRBD2. There are 11 residues in the CDR3. After removal of 2 bases from V and 12 bases from J, the junction contained 0 bases not matched to a gene. From germline, CDR1 is MNHEY and CDR2 SVGAGI. CDR3 DNA sequence: TGTGCCAGCAGTTACGCGGGGGGGCAGTTCTTC. Translated, it gives CASSYAGGQFF.

The genes are TRBV27 and TRBJ2-3; the match to TRBD2 covers 9 bases. The CDR3 has 11 residues. From germline, CDR1 is MNHEY and CDR2 SMNVEV (reference sequence). V shed 6 bases, J shed 14 bases, and the junction held 6 bases outside the gene matches. The CDR3 is CASSTGTSLYF. CDR3 coding DNA: TGTGCCAGCAGCACCGGGACTAGCCTGTATTTT.

The chain couples TRBV7-3 to TRBJ1-2; the match to TRBD1 covers 8 bases. The V and J ends lost 5 bases and 3 bases, in that order; junction bases with no gene match: 5. In germline, CDR1 is SGHTA, CDR2 FQGTGA. The CDR3 totals 14 residues. CDR3 coding DNA: TGTGCCAGCAGCCCAACGACAGGGGACTATGGCTACACCTTC. It codes for CASSPTTGDYGYTF.

Concerning this clone: The junction and the germline gene differ at one end; a read error may be behind it. The CDR3 protein is CSSTDSDSPYGYTF. As DNA, the CDR3 is TGTTCCAGCACAGACAGCGATTCCCCCTATGGCTACACCTTC. The V and J genes are TRBV7-9 and TRBJ1-2, with D tentatively TRBD1 (5 bases). Per the germline V gene, CDR1 is SEHNR and CDR2 is FQNEAQ (reference sequence). CDR3 length: 14 amino acids.

This clone was recorded once. The chain joins TRBV11-3 to TRBJ2-7, with D maybe TRBD1 (5 bases). In germline, CDR1 is SGHNT, CDR2 YENEEA. Trimming left V 0 bases short and J 5 bases short, with 23 bases between. The CDR3 runs 18 residues. CDR3 in amino acids: CASSLEGMGRPGMDEQYF. CDR3 coding DNA: TGTGCCAGCAGCTTAGAGGGGATGGGGCGACCGGGCATGGACGAGCAGTACTTC.

This clone was observed once. This chain's CDR3 is CASSSRPLAGVETQYF. Here the CDR3 DNA reads TGTGCCAGCAGCTCCCGTCCTCTAGCGGGGGTAGAGACCCAGTACTTC. The chain joins TRBV11-2 to TRBJ2-5, with 10 bases lining up with TRBD2. Trimming took 4 bases from V and 4 from J; bases not matched to a gene: 9. CDR1 and CDR2 from the germline V gene are SGHAT and FQNNGV. CDR3 length: 16 amino acids.

This chain links TRBV4-1 with TRBJ1-1; D uncertain. Trimming pared 1 base from V and 4 bases from J, leaving 10 bases between. Germline values: CDR1 MGHRA, CDR2 YSYEKL. The CDR3 has 14 residues. The CDR3 DNA sequence: TGCGCCAGCAGCCAAGTTTCGGGGATCACTGAAGCTTTCTTT. Its translation: CASSQVSGITEAFF.

The chain recombines TRBV28 with TRBJ2-3; 10 bases agree with TRBD2. Germline CDR1 is MDHEN and CDR2 is SYDVKM. Trimming took 9 bases from V and 0 from J; bases not matched to a gene: 6. The CDR3 extends over 15 amino acids. CDR3 DNA sequence: TGTGCCAGTAGACTAGCGGGTGCTAGCACAGATACGCAGTATTTT. As protein: CASRLAGASTDTQYF.

The V call is TRBV6-1, the J call TRBJ1-1, with no clear D. CDR1 and CDR2 (germline): MNHNS, SASEGT. V shed 6 bases and J shed 7 bases, with 15 bases lying between them. The CDR3 is 13 residues long. CDR3 loop: CASRPAGGDEAFF. CDR3 DNA: TGTGCCAGCAGACCAGCGGGCGGGGATGAAGCTTTCTTT.

The gene calls are TRBV4-2 and TRBJ1-1; 7 bases agree with TRBD1. Looked up from germline, CDR1 is LGHNA and CDR2 is YNFKEQ. CDR3 length: 16 amino acids. V was pared by 2 bases and J by 2 bases, with 8 bases of the junction left unmatched. The CDR3 nucleotides read TGTGCCAGCAGCCAACTTTTCGACAGGGCTAACACTGAAGCTTTCTTT. Translating gives CASSQLFDRANTEAFF.

The CDR3, as DNA: TGTGCCAGCAGTCAAAGTTCCGCGGGACTACCAGATACGCAGTATTTT. The encoded protein is CASSQSSAGLPDTQYF. The chain recombines TRBV9 with TRBJ2-3; TRBD2 aligns across 7 bases. V was pared by 5 bases and J by 4 bases, with 13 bases of the junction left unmatched. Germline CDR1 is SGDLS and CDR2 is YYNGEE. This CDR3 is built from 16 residues. The full variable domain, in which reference TRBV9 and TRBJ2-3 provide the parts outside the CDR3, is DSGVTQTPKHLITATGQRVTLRCSPRSGDLSVYWYQQSLDQGLQFLIQYYNGEERAKGNILERFSAQQFPDLHSELNLSSLELGDSALYFCASSQSSAGLPDTQYFGPGTRLTVL.

The rearrangement joins TRBV9 to TRBJ2-7; 9 bases are shared with TRBD2. CDR1 SGDLS and CDR2 YYNGEE come from the germline V gene. V lost 3 bases to trimming and J lost 0 bases; unmatched junction nucleotides: 7. This CDR3 spans 16 amino acids. The CDR3 DNA reads as TGTGCCAGCAGCGCCACCGGGGGACTAGCCTCCTACGAGCAGTACTTC. Translated, it gives CASSATGGLASYEQYF.

This clone turned up a few times. This chain connects TRBV10-3 to TRBJ2-7, with 7 bases matching TRBD2. The germline CDR1 and CDR2 sequences are ENHRY and SYGVKD. V gave up 10 bases and J gave up 2 bases; unmatched junction bases: 5. The CDR3 loop spans 12 amino acids. For the CDR3, the DNA is TGTGCCACCGGGGGGTTAACCTACGAGCAGTACTTC. This sequence encodes CATGGLTYEQYF.

The chain joins TRBV7-2 to TRBJ2-1; 8 bases are shared with TRBD2. Trimming took 2 bases from V and 9 from J; bases not matched to a gene: 9. The germline gives CDR1 SGHTA, CDR2 FQGNSA. The CDR3 runs to 15 residues. CDR3 amino acids: CASSLMSGRSREQFF. The CDR3 coding sequence is TGTGCCAGCAGCTTAATGAGCGGGAGATCACGTGAGCAGTTCTTC. Full variable domain (remainder filled in from reference TRBV7-2 and TRBJ2-1): GAGVSQSPSNKVTEKGKDVELRCDPISGHTALYWYRQSLGQGLEFLIYFQGNSAPDKSGLPSDRFSAERTGGSVSTLTIQRTQQEDSAVYLCASSLMSGRSREQFFGPGTRLTVL.

The CDR3 DNA is TGTGCCAGTAAGTTGGCAGGGGCCACCAATGAGCAGTTCTTC. It encodes CASKLAGATNEQFF. This chain connects TRBV19 to TRBJ2-1; tentative D call: TRBD1 (6 bases). The V gene's germline CDR1 is LNHDA and CDR2 SQIVND (reference sequence). The CDR3 consists of 14 residues. Trimming removed 7 bases from V and 6 bases from J, with 16 bases in between.